The clone carrying this TCR delta chain is large by share. The source of the sample is a study of delta chains in infants with herpesvirus infections. About the study: From birth, Ugandan infants were followed prospectively for primary CMV infection.

TCR cDNA was made from PBMC RNA with gamma- and delta-chain-specific primers. TCRdb re-identified clones in the RT-PCR reads via CATT. The sample records hundreds of delta-chain clones, around 41% being singletons. The germline gives CDR1 TVYSNPD, CDR2 GDNSRS (reference sequence). V dropped 2 bases and J dropped 4 bases, with 8 bases sitting between them. The CDR3 runs 11 residues. V and J are TRDV3 and TRDJ1; D is unresolved. Material: peripheral blood, obtained at time point 2 of longitudinal follow-up. This sequence was found in a human donor who was a Ugandan infant, either HIV-exposed or HIV-unexposed (not recorded which). CDR3 in DNA: TGTGCCTTTTGTCCTCGCGATAAACTCATCTTT. It is translated as CAFCPRDKLIF.